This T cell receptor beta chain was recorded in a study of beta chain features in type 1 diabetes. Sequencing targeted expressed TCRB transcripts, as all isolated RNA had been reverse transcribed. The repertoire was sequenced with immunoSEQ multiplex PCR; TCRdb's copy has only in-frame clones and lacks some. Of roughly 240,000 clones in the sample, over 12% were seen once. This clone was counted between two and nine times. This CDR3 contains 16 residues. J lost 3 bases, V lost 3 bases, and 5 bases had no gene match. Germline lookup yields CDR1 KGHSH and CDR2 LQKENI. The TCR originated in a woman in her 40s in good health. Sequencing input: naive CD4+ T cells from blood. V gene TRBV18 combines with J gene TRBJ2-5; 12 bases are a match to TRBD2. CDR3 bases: TGTGCCAGCTCACCTGCGACTAGCGGGGGAAAAGAGACCCAGTACTTC. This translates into CASSPATSGGKETQYF.